What follows is one TCR beta chain and its context. The clone's antigen remains unknown. Base qualities were left out, and no much larger clone turns up one base away. These data originate in a study of T cell changes during pregnancy in multiple sclerosis (dated by TCRdb to about 2019). Regarding the research as a whole: The study examined how the T cell repertoire changed over the course of pregnancy in women with multiple sclerosis.

The library was made by the immunoSEQ multiplex PCR assay. TCRdb stores this immuneACCESS table with in-frame sequences only. Part of the clones is absent; in the studies checked, under half of the shortfall reflects unresolved V genes, and no reason is known for the rest. The sample contains some 36,000 clones, around 90% of them found a single time. 0.5% to 0.85% of the sample is held by the ten biggest clonotypes. The source of this sequence is a female donor in good health, enrolled as a control in a pregnancy study. The sample here was CD4+ T cells from peripheral blood mononuclear cells, taken in the second trimester of pregnancy.

DNA sequence: TGTGCCAGCAGTTTTAGGCGGCCGCCGGAGAATTCACCCCTCCACTTT. Translation gives CASSFRRPPENSPLHF. The sequence links TRBV27 to TRBJ1-6; there is no confident call for the D gene. The germline V gene (reference sequence) provides CDR1 MNHEY and CDR2 SMNVEV. V is shortened by 3 bases, J by 7 bases, and the region joining them spans 16 bases. From the cysteine through the phenylalanine, the CDR3 covers 16 amino acids. Only CDR3 DNA remains: 48 bases, in frame from the first base.